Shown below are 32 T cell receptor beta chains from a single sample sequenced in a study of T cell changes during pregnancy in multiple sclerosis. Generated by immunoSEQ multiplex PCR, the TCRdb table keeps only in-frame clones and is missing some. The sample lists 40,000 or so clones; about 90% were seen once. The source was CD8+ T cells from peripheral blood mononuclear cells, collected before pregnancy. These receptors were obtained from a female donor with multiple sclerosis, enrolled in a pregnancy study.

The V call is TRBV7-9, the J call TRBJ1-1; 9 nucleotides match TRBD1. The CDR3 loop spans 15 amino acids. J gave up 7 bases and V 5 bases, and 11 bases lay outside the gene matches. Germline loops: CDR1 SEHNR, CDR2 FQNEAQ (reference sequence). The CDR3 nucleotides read TGTGCCAGCAGCGGACCACAGGGGGCAGCTGGTGAAGCTTTCTTT. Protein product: CASSGPQGAAGEAFF.

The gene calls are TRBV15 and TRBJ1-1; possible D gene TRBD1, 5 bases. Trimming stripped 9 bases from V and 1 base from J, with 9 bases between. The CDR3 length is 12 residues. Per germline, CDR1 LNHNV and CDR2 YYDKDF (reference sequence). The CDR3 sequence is CATRQWNTEAFF. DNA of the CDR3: TGTGCCACTAGACAGTGGAACACTGAAGCTTTCTTT.

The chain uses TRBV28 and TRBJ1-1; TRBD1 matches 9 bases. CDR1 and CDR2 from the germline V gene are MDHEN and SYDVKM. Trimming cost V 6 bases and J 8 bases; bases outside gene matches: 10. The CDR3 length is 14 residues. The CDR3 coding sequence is TGTGCCAGCAGCTCCCCCGGGACAGGGACCGAAGCTTTCTTT. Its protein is CASSSPGTGTEAFF.

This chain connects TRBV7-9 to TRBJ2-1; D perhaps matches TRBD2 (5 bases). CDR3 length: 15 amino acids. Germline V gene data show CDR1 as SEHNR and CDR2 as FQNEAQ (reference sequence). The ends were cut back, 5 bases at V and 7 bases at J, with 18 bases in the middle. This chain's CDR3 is CASSPDRDLLNEQFF. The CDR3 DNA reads TGTGCCAGCAGCCCAGACCGGGATTTACTGAATGAGCAGTTCTTC.

The DNA of the CDR3 is TGTGCCAGCAGTTTTACCCGGGACAGGGTAACAGAGCAGTACTTC. Amino acids: CASSFTRDRVTEQYF. The rearrangement uses TRBV27 and TRBJ2-5, with 9 bases lining up with TRBD1. The V segment lost 3 bases and the J segment 11 bases; nucleotides outside the gene matches: 13. Looked up from germline, CDR1 is MNHEY and CDR2 is SMNVEV (reference sequence). The CDR3 loop spans 15 amino acids.

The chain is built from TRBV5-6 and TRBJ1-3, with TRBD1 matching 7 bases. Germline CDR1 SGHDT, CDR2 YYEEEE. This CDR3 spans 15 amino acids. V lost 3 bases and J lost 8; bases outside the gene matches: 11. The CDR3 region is CASSSTGPKGYTIYF. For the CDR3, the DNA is TGTGCCAGCAGCTCGACAGGGCCTAAGGGGTACACCATATATTTT. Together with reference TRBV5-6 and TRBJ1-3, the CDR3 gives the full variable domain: DAGVTQSPTHLIKTRGQQVTLRCSPKSGHDTVSWYQQALGQGPQFIFQYYEEEERQRGNFPDRFSGHQFPNYSSELNVNALLLGDSALYLCASSSTGPKGYTIYFGEGSWLTVV.

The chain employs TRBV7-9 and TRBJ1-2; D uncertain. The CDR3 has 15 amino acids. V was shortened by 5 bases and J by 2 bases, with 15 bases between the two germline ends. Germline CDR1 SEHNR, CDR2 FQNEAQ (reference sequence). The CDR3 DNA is TGTGCCAGCAGCCACCTGCGAACCCAAAACTATGGCTACACCTTC. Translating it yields CASSHLRTQNYGYTF. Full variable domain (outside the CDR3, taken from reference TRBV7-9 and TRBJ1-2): DTGVSQNPRHKITKRGQNVTFRCDPISEHNRLYWYRQTLGQGPEFLTYFQNEAQLEKSRLLSDRFSAERPKGSFSTLEIQRTEQGDSAMYLCASSHLRTQNYGYTFGSGTRLTVV.

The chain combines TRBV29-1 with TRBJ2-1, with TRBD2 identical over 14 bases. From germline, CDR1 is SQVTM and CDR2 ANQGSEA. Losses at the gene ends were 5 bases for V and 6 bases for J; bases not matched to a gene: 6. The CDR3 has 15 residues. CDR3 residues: CSVFAGTSGSNEQFF. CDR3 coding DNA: TGCAGCGTTTTTGCAGGGACTAGCGGGAGCAATGAGCAGTTCTTC.

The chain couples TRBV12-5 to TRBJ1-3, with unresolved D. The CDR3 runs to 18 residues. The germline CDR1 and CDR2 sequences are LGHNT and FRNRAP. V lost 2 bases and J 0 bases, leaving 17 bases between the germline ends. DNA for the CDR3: TGTGCTAGTGGTTTGCGGCTCCGGGTTCGAAGCTCTGGAAACACCATATATTTT. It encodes CASGLRLRVRSSGNTIYF.

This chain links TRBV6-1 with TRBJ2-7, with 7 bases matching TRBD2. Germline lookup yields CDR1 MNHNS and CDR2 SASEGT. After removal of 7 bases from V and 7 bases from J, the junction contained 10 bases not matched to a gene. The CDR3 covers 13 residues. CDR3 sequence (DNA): TGTGCCAGCAAGGCTAGCGGAAGGGGAGAGCAGTACTTC. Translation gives CASKASGRGEQYF.

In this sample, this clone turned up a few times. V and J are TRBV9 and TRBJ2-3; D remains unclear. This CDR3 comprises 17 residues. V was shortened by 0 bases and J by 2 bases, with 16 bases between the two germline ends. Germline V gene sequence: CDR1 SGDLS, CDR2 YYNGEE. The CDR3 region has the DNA TGTGCCAGCAGCGTAGGGAGTAAACCCACCTACACAGATACGCAGTATTTT. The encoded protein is CASSVGSKPTYTDTQYF.

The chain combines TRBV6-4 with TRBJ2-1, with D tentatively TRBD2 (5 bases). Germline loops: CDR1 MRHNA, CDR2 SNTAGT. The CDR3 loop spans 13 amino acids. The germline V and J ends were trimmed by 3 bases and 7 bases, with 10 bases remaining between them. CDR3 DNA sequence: TGTGCCAGCAGTGAGTCTAGCACGAATGAGCAGTTCTTC. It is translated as CASSESSTNEQFF.

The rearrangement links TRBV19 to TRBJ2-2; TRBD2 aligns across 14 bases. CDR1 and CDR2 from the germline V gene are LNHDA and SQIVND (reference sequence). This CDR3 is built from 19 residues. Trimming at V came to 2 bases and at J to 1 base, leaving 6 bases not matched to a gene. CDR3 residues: CASSIRLAGGPQNTGELFF. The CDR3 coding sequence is TGTGCCAGTAGTATACGACTAGCGGGAGGGCCGCAGAACACCGGGGAGCTGTTTTTT.

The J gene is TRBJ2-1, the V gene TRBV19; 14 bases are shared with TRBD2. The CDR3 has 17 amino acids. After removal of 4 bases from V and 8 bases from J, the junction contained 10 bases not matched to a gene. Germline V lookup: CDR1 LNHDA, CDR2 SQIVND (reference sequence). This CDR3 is CASSTPGLAGGRDEQFF. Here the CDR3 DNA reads TGTGCCAGTAGTACCCCCGGACTAGCGGGAGGAAGGGATGAGCAGTTCTTC.

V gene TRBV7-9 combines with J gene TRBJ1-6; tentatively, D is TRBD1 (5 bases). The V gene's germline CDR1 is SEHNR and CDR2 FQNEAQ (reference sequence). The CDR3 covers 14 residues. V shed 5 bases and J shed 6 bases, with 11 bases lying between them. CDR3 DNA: TGTGCCAGCAGCCCTGGTGGGGCTAATTCACCCCTCCACTTT. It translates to CASSPGGANSPLHF.

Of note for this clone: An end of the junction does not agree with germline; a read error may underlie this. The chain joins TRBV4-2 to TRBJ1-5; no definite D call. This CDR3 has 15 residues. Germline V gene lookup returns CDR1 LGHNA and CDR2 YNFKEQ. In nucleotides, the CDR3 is TGTGCCAGCAGGCAAGTCCTGAGGGGCAATCAGCCCCAGCATTTT. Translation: CASRQVLRGNQPQHF.

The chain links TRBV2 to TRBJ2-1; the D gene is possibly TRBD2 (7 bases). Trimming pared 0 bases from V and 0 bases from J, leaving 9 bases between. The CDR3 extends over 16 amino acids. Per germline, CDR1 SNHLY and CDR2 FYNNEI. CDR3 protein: CASSEAGGGSYNEQFF. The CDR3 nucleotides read TGTGCCAGCAGTGAAGCAGGGGGGGGCTCCTACAATGAGCAGTTCTTC.

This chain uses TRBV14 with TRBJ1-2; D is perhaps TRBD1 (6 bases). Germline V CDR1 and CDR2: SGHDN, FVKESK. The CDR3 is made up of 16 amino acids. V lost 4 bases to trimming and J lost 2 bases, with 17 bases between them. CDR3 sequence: CASSRTRDTENYGYTF. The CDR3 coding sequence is TGTGCCAGCAGCCGCACACGGGACACCGAAAACTATGGCTACACCTTC.

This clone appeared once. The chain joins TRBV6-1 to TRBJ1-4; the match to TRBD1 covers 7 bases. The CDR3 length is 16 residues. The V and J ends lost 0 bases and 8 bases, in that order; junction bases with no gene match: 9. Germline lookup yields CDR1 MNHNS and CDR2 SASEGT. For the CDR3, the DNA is TGTGCCAGCAGTGAAGCGGTGCGACAGGGAAAGGAAAAACTGTTTTTT. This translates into CASSEAVRQGKEKLFF.

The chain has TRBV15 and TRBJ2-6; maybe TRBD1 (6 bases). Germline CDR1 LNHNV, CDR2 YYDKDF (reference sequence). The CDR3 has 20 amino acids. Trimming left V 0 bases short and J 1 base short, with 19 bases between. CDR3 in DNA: TGTGCCACCAGCAGAGATAGGACAGTATCATTTCTTTCTGGGGCCAACGTCCTGACTTTC. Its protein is CATSRDRTVSFLSGANVLTF.

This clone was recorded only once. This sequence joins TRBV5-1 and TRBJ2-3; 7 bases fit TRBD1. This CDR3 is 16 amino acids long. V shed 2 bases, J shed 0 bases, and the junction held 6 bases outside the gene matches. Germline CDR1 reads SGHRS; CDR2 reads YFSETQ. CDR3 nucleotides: TGCGCCAGCAGCTTCAGGGGGAGAACTAGCACAGATACGCAGTATTTT. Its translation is CASSFRGRTSTDTQYF. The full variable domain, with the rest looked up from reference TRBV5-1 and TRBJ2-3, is KAGVTQTPRYLIKTRGQQVTLSCSPISGHRSVSWYQQTPGQGLQFLFEYFSETQRNKGNFPGRFSGRQFSNSRSEMNVSTLELGDSALYLCASSFRGRTSTDTQYFGPGTRLTVL.

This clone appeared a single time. CDR3 residues: CATSRGSGYNSPLHF. The DNA of the CDR3 is TGTGCCACCAGCAGAGGGTCAGGCTATAATTCACCCCTCCACTTT. The chain combines TRBV15 with TRBJ1-6; D is uncertain. The length of the CDR3 is 15 residues. Germline V gene data show CDR1 as LNHNV and CDR2 as YYDKDF (reference sequence). The V end lost 1 base, the J end lost 3 bases, and 7 bases lay between the germline ends.

CDR3: CASSVGSYGYTF. The CDR3 nucleotides read TGTGCCAGCAGCGTAGGGAGCTATGGCTACACCTTC. The V and J genes are TRBV9 and TRBJ1-2; D gene ambiguous. There are 12 residues in the CDR3. The V end was cut by 0 bases, the J end by 4 bases, with 4 bases between. CDR1 SGDLS and CDR2 YYNGEE come from the germline V gene.

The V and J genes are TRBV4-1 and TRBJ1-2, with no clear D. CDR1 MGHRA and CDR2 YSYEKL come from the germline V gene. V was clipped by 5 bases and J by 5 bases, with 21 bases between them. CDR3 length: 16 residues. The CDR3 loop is CASSSTLQLVEYGYTF. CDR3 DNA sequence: TGCGCCAGCAGCTCAACTTTACAGCTCGTTGAATATGGCTACACCTTC.

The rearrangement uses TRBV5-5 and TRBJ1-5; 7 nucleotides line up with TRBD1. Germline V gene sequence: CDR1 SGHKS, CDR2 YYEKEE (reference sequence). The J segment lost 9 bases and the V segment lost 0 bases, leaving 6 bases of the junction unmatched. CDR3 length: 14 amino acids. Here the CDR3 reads CASSLGPSGGPQHF. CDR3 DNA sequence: TGTGCCAGCAGCTTGGGCCCCTCAGGGGGGCCCCAGCATTTT.

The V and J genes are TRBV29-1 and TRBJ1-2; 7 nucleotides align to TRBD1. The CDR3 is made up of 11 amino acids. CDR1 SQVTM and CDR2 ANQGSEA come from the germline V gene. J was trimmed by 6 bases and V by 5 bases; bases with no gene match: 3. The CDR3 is CSVFQGDGYTF. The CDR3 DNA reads TGCAGCGTTTTCCAGGGGGATGGCTACACCTTC. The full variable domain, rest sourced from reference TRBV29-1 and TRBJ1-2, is SAVISQKPSRDICQRGTSLTIQCQVDSQVTMMFWYRQQPGQSLTLIATANQGSEATYESGFVIDKFPISRPNLTFSTLTVSNMSPEDSSIYLCSVFQGDGYTFGSGTRLTVV.

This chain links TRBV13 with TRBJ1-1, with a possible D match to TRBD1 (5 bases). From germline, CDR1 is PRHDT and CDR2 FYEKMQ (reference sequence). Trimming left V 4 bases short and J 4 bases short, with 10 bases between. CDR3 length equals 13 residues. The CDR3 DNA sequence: TGTGCCAGCAGCTCGACTGACAGCACTGAAGCTTTCTTT. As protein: CASSSTDSTEAFF.

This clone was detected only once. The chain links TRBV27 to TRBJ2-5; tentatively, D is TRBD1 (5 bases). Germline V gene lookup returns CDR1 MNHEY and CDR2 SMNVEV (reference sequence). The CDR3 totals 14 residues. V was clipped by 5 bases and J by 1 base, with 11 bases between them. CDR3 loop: CASSAGFLQETQYF. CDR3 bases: TGTGCCAGCAGTGCAGGGTTCCTCCAAGAGACCCAGTACTTC.

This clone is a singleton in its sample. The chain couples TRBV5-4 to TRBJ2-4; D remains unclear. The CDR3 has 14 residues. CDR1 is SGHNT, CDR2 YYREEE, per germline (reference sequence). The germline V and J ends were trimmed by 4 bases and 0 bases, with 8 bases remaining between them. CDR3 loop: CASSPQLAKNIQYF. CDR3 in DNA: TGTGCCAGCAGCCCACAGCTAGCCAAAAACATTCAGTACTTC.

The CDR3 coding sequence is TGTGCCAGCAGCTCCTCGACAGGGAGTAAGGACTATGGCTACACCTTC. It specifies CASSSSTGSKDYGYTF. V gene TRBV7-7 combines with J gene TRBJ1-2, with TRBD1 matching over 7 bases. V shed 4 bases and J 3 bases; nucleotides not matched to a gene: 11. CDR1 is SSHAT, CDR2 FNYEAQ, per germline (reference sequence). The CDR3 sequence is 16 residues long.

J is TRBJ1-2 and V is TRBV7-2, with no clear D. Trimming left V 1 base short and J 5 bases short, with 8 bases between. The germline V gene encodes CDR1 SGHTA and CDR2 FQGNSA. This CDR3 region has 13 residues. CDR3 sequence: CASSLDRKYGYTF. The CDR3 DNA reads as TGTGCCAGCAGCTTAGACAGAAAATATGGCTACACCTTC.

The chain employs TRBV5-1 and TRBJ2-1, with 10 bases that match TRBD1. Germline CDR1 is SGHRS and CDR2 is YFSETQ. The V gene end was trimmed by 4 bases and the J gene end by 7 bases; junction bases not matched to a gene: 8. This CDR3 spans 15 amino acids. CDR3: CASSATDRGANEQFF. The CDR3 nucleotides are TGCGCCAGCAGCGCCACGGACAGGGGGGCAAATGAGCAGTTCTTC.